This passage covers 18 T cell receptor beta chains from one sample sequenced in a study of Graves' ophthalmopathy and Graves' hyperthyroidism. RNA transcripts served as template for amplifying TCR beta CDR3 sequences. After a first-round RT-PCR with HTBI primers, a second-round multiplex PCR was run. MiXCR, applied by TCRdb to the multiplex PCR reads, yields one record per CDR3 protein. The table lists around 1,200,000 distinct CDR3 sequences, roughly two fifths of them singletons. The material sequenced was peripheral blood or thyroid tissue (not recorded which). Source of these receptors: an adult man with Graves' hyperthyroidism.

This clonotype was counted many times. CDR3 region: CSATRTPTSNQPQHF. Written as DNA, the CDR3 is TGCAGTGCTACACGGACCCCCACTAGCAATCAGCCCCAGCATTTT. V is TRBV20-1 and J is TRBJ1-5; unclear D gene. V gave up 4 bases and J gave up 0 bases, with 13 bases separating them. CDR1 is DFQATT, CDR2 SNEGSKA, per germline (reference sequence). This CDR3 spans 15 amino acids.

The table lists this clonotype with many counts. The chain employs TRBV29-1 and TRBJ2-5, with TRBD2 matching over 7 bases. Trimming cost V 5 bases and J 4 bases; bases outside gene matches: 10. Germline values: CDR1 SQVTM, CDR2 ANQGSEA. The CDR3 loop spans 14 amino acids. The CDR3 DNA is TGCAGCGTTCTTCGGAAGCGGGGCGGAGAGACCCAGTACTTC. This encodes CSVLRKRGGETQYF.

This clonotype was detected ten times or more. The rearrangement uses TRBV14 and TRBJ1-6; the D gene is possibly TRBD1 (5 bases). Germline V gives CDR1 SGHDN, CDR2 FVKESK. Trimming cost V 8 bases and J 6 bases, with 17 bases left between them. The CDR3 length is 15 residues. CDR3 residues: CASSGISGFNSPLHF. CDR3 DNA sequence: TGTGCCAGCTCAGGGATAAGTGGTTTTAATTCACCCCTCCACTTT.

This clonotype showed up many times. The chain couples TRBV7-8 to TRBJ2-7, with D possibly TRBD2 on 5 matching bases. CDR1 is SGHVS and CDR2 is FQNEAQ in the germline V gene. Trimming took off 3 bases at V and 5 bases at J, with 26 bases between the two ends. This CDR3 contains 18 residues. CDR3 protein: CASSFSSSWEIVGHEQYF. CDR3 bases: TGTGCCAGCAGCTTTAGCTCCTCCTGGGAGATCGTGGGCCACGAGCAGTACTTC.

CDR3 region: CATSQRDTHF. CDR3 nucleotides: TGTGCCACCAGCCAGAGAGACACGCATTTT. The chain employs TRBV24-1 and TRBJ1-5; D unresolved. The CDR3 is 10 residues long. V lost 7 bases to trimming and J lost 15 bases, with 12 bases between them. CDR1 and CDR2 (germline): KGHDR, SFDVKD.

This clonotype was seen only a few times. J is TRBJ1-6 and V is TRBV7-9, with TRBD1 identical over 12 bases. Trimming at V came to 5 bases and at J to 11 bases, leaving 22 bases not matched to a gene. Per the germline V gene, CDR1 is SEHNR and CDR2 is FQNEAQ (reference sequence). The CDR3 is 20 residues long. DNA for the CDR3: TGTGCCAGCAGCCGAAAAATCCCGGGACAGGGGGCGTCATTCGATCCACCCCTCCACTTT. Translating it yields CASSRKIPGQGASFDPPLHF.

The chain uses TRBV27 and TRBJ1-2, with a tentative D call TRBD1 (6 bases). The V end was cut by 4 bases, the J end by 4 bases, with 13 bases between. This CDR3 contains 14 residues. CDR1 and CDR2 (germline): MNHEY, SMNVEV (reference sequence). The CDR3: CASSSQGALYGYTF. The CDR3, as DNA: TGTGCCAGCAGTTCACAGGGAGCACTCTATGGCTACACCTTC.

This chain links TRBV25-1 with TRBJ2-2; tentatively, D is TRBD2 (5 bases). Trimming shortened V by 5 bases and J by 4 bases, and 17 bases separated the two germline ends. The CDR3 loop spans 16 amino acids. Germline V gene sequence: CDR1 MGHDK, CDR2 SYGVNS. CDR3 residues: CASSSRTPMGTGELFF. The CDR3, as DNA: TGTGCCAGCAGTTCCCGGACTCCGATGGGCACCGGGGAGCTGTTTTTT.

This sequence joins TRBV7-9 and TRBJ2-6; D possibly matches TRBD1 or TRBD2 (6 bases each). Trimming pared 5 bases from V and 10 bases from J, leaving 18 bases between. The germline CDR1 and CDR2 sequences are SEHNR and FQNEAQ (reference sequence). The CDR3 sequence is 15 residues long. CDR3 protein: CASSPEATGTNVLTF. The CDR3 coding sequence is TGTGCCAGCAGCCCCGAGGCAACAGGGACTAACGTCCTGACTTTC.

This clonotype was found a few times. V is TRBV20-1 and J is TRBJ1-1; D gene ambiguous. The V gene's germline CDR1 is DFQATT and CDR2 SNEGSKA (reference sequence). This CDR3 has 12 residues. The V end lost 0 bases, the J end lost 6 bases, and 8 bases lay between the germline ends. The CDR3 reads CSAREGDAEAFF. The CDR3 DNA sequence: TGCAGTGCTAGAGAGGGAGACGCTGAAGCTTTCTTT.

V is TRBV20-1 and J is TRBJ2-3; D is unclear. Trimming took 5 bases from V and 0 from J, leaving 15 bases between them. The CDR3 is 15 residues long. Germline lookup yields CDR1 DFQATT and CDR2 SNEGSKA (reference sequence). Here the CDR3 reads CSAHGVGPSTDTQYF. In nucleotides, the CDR3 is TGCAGTGCTCATGGGGTAGGACCTAGCACAGATACGCAGTATTTT.

This clonotype was detected ten times or more. The chain employs TRBV9 and TRBJ1-3; 9 nucleotides agree with TRBD1. The V and J ends lost 4 bases and 4 bases, in that order; junction bases with no gene match: 9. This CDR3 spans 16 amino acids. Germline-derived CDR1 and CDR2 are SGDLS and YYNGEE. In nucleotides, the CDR3 is TGTGCCAGCAGCATCGGACAGGGGCAATCAGGAAACACCATATATTTT. Translating it yields CASSIGQGQSGNTIYF.

The V call is TRBV10-3, the J call TRBJ2-7; a possible D gene is TRBD2 (5 bases). Germline V gives CDR1 ENHRY, CDR2 SYGVKD. The V end was cut by 6 bases, the J end by 5 bases, with 20 bases between. The CDR3 contains 15 residues. CDR3 DNA: TGTGCCATCAGCGTTGAAGAGGACCCCGGGAACGAGCAGTACTTC. Protein product: CAISVEEDPGNEQYF.

With regard to this clonotype: It may be a read error: a sequence one base away is much more abundant. The rearrangement links TRBV20-1 to TRBJ2-5; D might be TRBD2 (5 bases). Germline lookup yields CDR1 DFQATT and CDR2 SNEGSKA (reference sequence). This CDR3 comprises 14 residues. The CDR3 DNA reads TGCAGTGCTGGAGAAAGACTAAACCAAGAGACCCAGTACTTC. Amino acid sequence: CSAGERLNQETQYF.

This chain connects TRBV7-9 to TRBJ1-5; 7 nucleotides line up with TRBD1. The CDR3 spans 15 residues. J lost 11 bases, V lost 5 bases, and 15 bases had no gene match. CDR1 and CDR2 from the germline V gene are SEHNR and FQNEAQ (reference sequence). CDR3 in DNA: TGTGCCAGCAGCCCGAGCCCAGGGGGGAGAGAGACCCAGCATTTT. Amino acid sequence: CASSPSPGGRETQHF.

V usage is TRBV10-3 and J usage is TRBJ2-2, with TRBD2 matching over 7 bases. From germline, CDR1 is ENHRY and CDR2 SYGVKD. This CDR3 is built from 13 residues. The V gene end was trimmed by 7 bases and the J gene end by 4 bases; junction bases not matched to a gene: 3. The DNA of the CDR3 is TGTGCCATCACCGAGCGGGGCACCGGGGAGCTGTTTTTT. This gives the protein CAITERGTGELFF.

The table lists this clonotype with a few counts. V is TRBV20-1 and J is TRBJ1-5; D is undetermined. Germline V lookup: CDR1 DFQATT, CDR2 SNEGSKA (reference sequence). This CDR3 has 14 residues. V lost 6 bases, J lost 2 bases, and 14 bases lay in between. CDR3 protein: CSASEERGNQPQHF. DNA for the CDR3: TGCAGTGCCTCGGAGGAGAGGGGCAATCAGCCCCAGCATTTT.

The J gene is TRBJ1-5, the V gene TRBV10-3; D uncertain. V was trimmed by 10 bases and J by 4 bases, leaving 11 bases between them. The CDR3 is 12 amino acids. CDR1 ENHRY and CDR2 SYGVKD come from the germline V gene. This chain's CDR3 is CASWAINQPQHF. CDR3 bases: TGTGCCAGTTGGGCGATAAATCAGCCCCAGCATTTT.